This T cell receptor beta chain derives from a study of PD-1 blockade in classical Hodgkin lymphoma. In regard to this clone: As yet, its antigen is unknown.

Regarding the study as a whole: Significantly greater TCR diversity emerged by C4D1 in CD4+ cells but not CD8+ cells.

Each patient's relapse followed autologous stem cell transplantation, and brentuximab vedotin exposure varied. V lost 0 bases to trimming and J lost 1 base, with 11 bases between them. The germline V gene has CDR1 SGHDT and CDR2 YYEEEE. CDR3 size: 16 residues. Measured with immunoSEQ multiplex PCR; TCRdb has only the in-frame clones, and not every one. This sample has tens of thousands of clones, with under 95% found just once. The genes are TRBV5-6 and TRBJ2-1, with D perhaps matching TRBD1 (6 bases). This clonotype was obtained from a human donor with classical Hodgkin lymphoma. Sample: peripheral blood mononuclear cells (PBMCs), taken at baseline. The CDR3 here is CASSLGRGRSYNEQFF. In DNA, the CDR3 is TGTGCCAGCAGCTTGGGCAGGGGAAGGTCCTACAATGAGCAGTTCTTC.